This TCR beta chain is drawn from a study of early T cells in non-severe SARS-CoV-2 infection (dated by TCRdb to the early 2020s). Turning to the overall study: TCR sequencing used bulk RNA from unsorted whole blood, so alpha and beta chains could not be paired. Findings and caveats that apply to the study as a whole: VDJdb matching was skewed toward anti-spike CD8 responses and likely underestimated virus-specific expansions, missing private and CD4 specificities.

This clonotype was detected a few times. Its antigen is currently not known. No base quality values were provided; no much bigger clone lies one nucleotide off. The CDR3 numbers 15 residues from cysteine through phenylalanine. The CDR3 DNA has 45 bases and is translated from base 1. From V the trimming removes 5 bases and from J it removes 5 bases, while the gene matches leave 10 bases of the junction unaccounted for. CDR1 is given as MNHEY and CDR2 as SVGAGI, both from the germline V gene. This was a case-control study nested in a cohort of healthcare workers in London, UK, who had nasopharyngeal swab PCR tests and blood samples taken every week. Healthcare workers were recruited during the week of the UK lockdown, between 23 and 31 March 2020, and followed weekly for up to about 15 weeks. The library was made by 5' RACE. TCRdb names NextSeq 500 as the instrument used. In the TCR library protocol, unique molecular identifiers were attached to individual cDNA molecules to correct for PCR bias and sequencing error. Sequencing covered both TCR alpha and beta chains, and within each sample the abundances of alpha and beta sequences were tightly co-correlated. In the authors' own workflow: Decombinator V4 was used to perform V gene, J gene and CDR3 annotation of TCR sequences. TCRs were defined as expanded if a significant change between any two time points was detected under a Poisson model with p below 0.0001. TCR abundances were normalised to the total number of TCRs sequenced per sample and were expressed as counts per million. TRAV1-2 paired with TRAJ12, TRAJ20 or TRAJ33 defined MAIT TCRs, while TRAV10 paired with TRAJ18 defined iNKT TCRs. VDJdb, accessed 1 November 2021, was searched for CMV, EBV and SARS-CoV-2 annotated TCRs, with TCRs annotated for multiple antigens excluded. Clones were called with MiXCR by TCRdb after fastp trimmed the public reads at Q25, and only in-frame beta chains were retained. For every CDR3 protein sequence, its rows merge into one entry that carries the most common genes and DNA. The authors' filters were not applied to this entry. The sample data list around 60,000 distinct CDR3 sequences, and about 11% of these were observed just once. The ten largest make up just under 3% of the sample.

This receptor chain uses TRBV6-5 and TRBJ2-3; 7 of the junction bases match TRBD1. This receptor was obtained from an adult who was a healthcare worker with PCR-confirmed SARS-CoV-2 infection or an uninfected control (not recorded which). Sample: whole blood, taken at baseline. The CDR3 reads CASSHKQGLIDTQYF. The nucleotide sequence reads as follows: TGTGCCAGCAGTCATAAACAGGGGTTGATAGATACGCAGTATTTT.